The 27 T cell receptor beta chains listed next were all sequenced from one sample in a study of vaccination effects on CD4 cells after COVID-19. CD4+ T cells were isolated after around 10 days of culture. Either the BNT162b2 or mRNA-1273 vaccine was given to participants in two doses. Their recognized antigens are unknown. Assay: immunoSEQ multiplex PCR; the TCRdb copy retains only in-frame clones and omits some. The sample carries tens of thousands of clones, over 70% recorded once. This sample comprised CD4+ T cells from PBMCs cultured without peptide, obtained after COVID-19 vaccination. The receptor set was obtained from a human donor who received a COVID-19 vaccine.

The chain couples TRBV6-5 to TRBJ2-5, with a weak D call TRBD1 (5 bases). With 7 bases removed from V and 3 bases from J, the gap between germline ends came to 12 bases. Germline assignment: CDR1 MNHEY and CDR2 SVGAGI. The CDR3 spans 13 residues. CDR3 bases: TGTGCCAGCAACCGCCGCAGGGAAGAGACCCAGTACTTC. Translation gives CASNRRREETQYF.

Here the CDR3 DNA reads TGCGCCAGCGGTCAAGGGACAGGGGTACTTCCGTTCTTC. It codes for CASGQGTGVLPFF. This rearrangement joins TRBV5-1 to TRBJ2-1, with TRBD1 matching 10 bases. The CDR3 covers 13 residues. The V segment lost 7 bases and the J segment 15 bases; nucleotides outside the gene matches: 13. The germline V gene has CDR1 SGHRS and CDR2 YFSETQ. Full variable domain (remainder filled in from reference TRBV5-1 and TRBJ2-1): KAGVTQTPRYLIKTRGQQVTLSCSPISGHRSVSWYQQTPGQGLQFLFEYFSETQRNKGNFPGRFSGRQFSNSRSEMNVSTLELGDSALYLCASGQGTGVLPFFGPGTRLTVL.

V usage is TRBV2 and J usage is TRBJ2-5; D is perhaps TRBD2 (6 bases). CDR1 is SNHLY and CDR2 is FYNNEI in the germline V gene. Trimming pared 6 bases from V and 5 bases from J, leaving 13 bases between. The CDR3 runs to 13 residues. In DNA form, the CDR3 reads TGTGCCAGCAGGGGGGAGGCTGGGGAGACCCAGTACTTC. This gives the protein CASRGEAGETQYF.

This clone turned up a few times. The CDR3 nucleotides are TGTGCCAGCAGCGCTGGGACAGCTATCTCTGGGGCCAACGTCCTGACTTTC. Its translation is CASSAGTAISGANVLTF. The chain recombines TRBV11-2 with TRBJ2-6; 7 bases fit TRBD1. CDR3 length equals 17 residues. Trimming cost V 5 bases and J 0 bases; bases outside gene matches: 7. Germline V gene sequence: CDR1 SGHAT, CDR2 FQNNGV.

This chain links TRBV5-6 with TRBJ2-5, with D possibly called TRBD1 or TRBD2 (5 bases each). Germline values: CDR1 SGHDT, CDR2 YYEEEE. The CDR3 length is 13 residues. Trimming stripped 7 bases from V and 1 base from J, with 11 bases between. In nucleotides, the CDR3 is TGTGCCAGCGCCGGGGCGGCCCAAGAGACCCAGTACTTC. Encoded protein: CASAGAAQETQYF. Using reference TRBV5-6 and TRBJ2-5 for the parts outside the CDR3, the full variable domain is DAGVTQSPTHLIKTRGQQVTLRCSPKSGHDTVSWYQQALGQGPQFIFQYYEEEERQRGNFPDRFSGHQFPNYSSELNVNALLLGDSALYLCASAGAAQETQYFGPGTRLLVL.

V and J are TRBV6-5 and TRBJ1-1; D is undetermined. Per the germline V gene, CDR1 is MNHEY and CDR2 is SVGAGI. The length of the CDR3 is 13 residues. Trimming removed 8 bases at V and 0 bases at J, with 10 bases between. The CDR3, as DNA: TGTGCCAGCTCTAACACACTGAACACTGAAGCTTTCTTT. Translating it yields CASSNTLNTEAFF.

The rearrangement joins TRBV6-5 to TRBJ1-5; D call uncertain. Deletions cut 7 bases from V and 5 bases from J, with 15 bases between. From germline, CDR1 is MNHEY and CDR2 SVGAGI. There are 14 residues in the CDR3. CDR3 loop: CASTEFGSDQPQHF. Here the CDR3 DNA reads TGTGCCAGCACCGAATTCGGCTCCGATCAGCCCCAGCATTTT.

The V gene is TRBV7-8, the J gene TRBJ2-2; a weak D match, TRBD2 (5 bases). Per germline, CDR1 SGHVS and CDR2 FQNEAQ. V was pared by 5 bases and J by 1 base, with 14 bases between. This CDR3 has 16 residues. CDR3 bases: TGTGCCAGCAGCCCGCGGGCCCTACAGAACACCGGGGAGCTGTTTTTT. This translates into CASSPRALQNTGELFF.

The gene calls are TRBV30 and TRBJ2-7; D not certain. V dropped 0 bases and J dropped 0 bases, with 9 bases sitting between them. The CDR3 spans 14 residues. From germline, CDR1 is GTSNPN and CDR2 SVGIG (reference sequence). CDR3 region: CAWSVHTSSYEQYV. CDR3 DNA sequence: TGTGCCTGGAGTGTACATACGAGCTCCTACGAGCAGTACGTC.

The gene calls are TRBV18 and TRBJ2-7; D call uncertain. Germline CDR1 reads KGHSH; CDR2 reads LQKENI. V shed 5 bases and J shed 2 bases, with 10 bases lying between them. CDR3 length equals 13 residues. The CDR3 DNA follows: TGTGCCAGCTCATTAAACAGAGCCTACGAGCAGTACGTC. It translates to CASSLNRAYEQYV.

The rearrangement links TRBV2 to TRBJ2-7, with TRBD1 matching over 8 bases. CDR1 and CDR2 (germline): SNHLY, FYNNEI. The V gene end was trimmed by 6 bases and the J gene end by 1 base; junction bases not matched to a gene: 8. The CDR3 covers 15 residues. This CDR3 is CASRLDRGRSYEQYV. Written as DNA, the CDR3 is TGTGCCAGCAGACTTGACAGGGGCCGATCCTACGAGCAGTACGTC.

This clone showed up just once. The gene calls are TRBV2 and TRBJ1-1, with a weak D call TRBD1 (6 bases). The germline V gene encodes CDR1 SNHLY and CDR2 FYNNEI. With 3 bases removed from V and 4 bases from J, the gap between germline ends came to 9 bases. CDR3 size: 13 residues. The CDR3 loop reads CASSEEQGTEAFF. The DNA for the CDR3 is TGTGCCAGCAGTGAGGAACAGGGCACTGAAGCTTTCTTT. The full variable domain, completed using reference TRBV2 and TRBJ1-1, is EPEVTQTPSHQVTQMGQEVILRCVPISNHLYFYWYRQILGQKVEFLVSFYNNEISEKSEIFDDQFSVERPDGSNFTLKIRSTKLEDSAMYFCASSEEQGTEAFFGQGTRLTVV.

The chain has TRBV27 and TRBJ2-5, with 12 nucleotides matching TRBD2. The CDR3 has 16 residues. Germline V CDR1 and CDR2: MNHEY, SMNVEV (reference sequence). The V gene end was trimmed by 7 bases and the J gene end by 3 bases; junction bases not matched to a gene: 9. The CDR3 DNA follows: TGTGCCAGCAAACGACTAGCGGGAGTGAGCGAAGAGACCCAGTACTTC. As protein: CASKRLAGVSEETQYF.

This chain uses TRBV7-2 with TRBJ2-5; no firm D call. Germline lookup yields CDR1 SGHTA and CDR2 FQGNSA. The V gene lost 1 base and the J gene lost 10 bases, with 7 bases spanning the gap. The CDR3 is made up of 11 amino acids. CDR3 sequence (DNA): TGTGCCAGCAGCTTAGTAAGTGGCCAGTACTTC. Its protein product is CASSLVSGQYF.

The rearrangement links TRBV24-1 to TRBJ1-2, with D uncertain. The germline gives CDR1 KGHDR, CDR2 SFDVKD. V lost 3 bases and J 8 bases, leaving 12 bases between the germline ends. The CDR3 extends over 13 amino acids. CDR3 DNA: TGTGCCACCAGTGATCCTACTGTCCCGGGCTACACCTTC. It translates to CATSDPTVPGYTF.

V gene TRBV5-1 combines with J gene TRBJ2-2; 7 bases map to TRBD1. The V gene's germline CDR1 is SGHRS and CDR2 YFSETQ. The CDR3 is 15 residues long. V lost 4 bases and J lost 5; bases outside the gene matches: 8. The CDR3 DNA reads as TGCGCCAGCAGCACCGGGACAGCCCCGACCGGGGAGCTGTTTTTT. Encoded protein: CASSTGTAPTGELFF.

The rearrangement links TRBV18 to TRBJ2-4, with TRBD1 matching over 11 bases. Trimming removed 3 bases from V and 7 bases from J; junction bases left unmatched: 8. CDR1 and CDR2 from the germline V gene are KGHSH and LQKENI. The CDR3 spans 16 residues. The CDR3 region is CASSPTGQGGFNIQYF. The CDR3 nucleotides read TGTGCCAGCTCACCTACGGGACAGGGGGGATTCAACATTCAGTACTTC.

The CDR3 reads CASSLVNLNTEAFF. CDR3 nucleotides: TGTGCCAGCAGCTTAGTCAACTTGAACACTGAAGCTTTCTTT. The gene calls are TRBV7-9 and TRBJ1-1, with D unclear. The germline V gene encodes CDR1 SEHNR and CDR2 FQNEAQ (reference sequence). The CDR3 contains 14 residues. V was pared by 1 base and J by 0 bases, with 6 bases between.

V is TRBV27 and J is TRBJ1-1, with a weak D call TRBD1 (6 bases). Germline-derived CDR1 and CDR2 are MNHEY and SMNVEV (reference sequence). The CDR3 spans 14 residues. V was shortened by 7 bases and J by 1 base, with 13 bases between the two germline ends. Here the CDR3 DNA reads TGTGCCAGCACCCGGGGGCTTGGGAACACTGAAGCTTTCTTT. This gives the protein CASTRGLGNTEAFF.

The rearrangement joins TRBV12-3 or TRBV12-4 to TRBJ2-5; unclear D gene. CDR3 length: 13 residues. V lost 7 bases to trimming and J lost 5 bases, with 14 bases between them. The CDR3 here is CASKARLLETQYF. The CDR3 nucleotides are TGTGCCAGCAAGGCTAGATTATTGGAGACCCAGTACTTC.

The chain is built from TRBV11-2 and TRBJ2-1, with TRBD1 identical over 10 bases. CDR1 is SGHAT and CDR2 is FQNNGV in the germline V gene. The CDR3 loop spans 15 amino acids. V was clipped by 5 bases and J by 9 bases; unmatched bases: 10. CDR3 bases: TGTGCCAGCAGCCCCGACAGGGGGCGAATAGGTGAGCAGTTCTTC. It translates to CASSPDRGRIGEQFF.

The V call is TRBV6-5, the J call TRBJ1-4; maybe TRBD1 (6 bases). V gave up 4 bases and J gave up 5 bases, with 11 bases separating them. Per germline, CDR1 MNHEY and CDR2 SVGAGI. This CDR3 region has 14 residues. The chain's CDR3 is CASSWSGGNEKLFF. The CDR3 region has the DNA TGTGCCAGCAGTTGGTCGGGGGGCAATGAAAAACTGTTTTTT.

The chain employs TRBV6-6 and TRBJ1-5; 8 nucleotides line up with TRBD1. The CDR3 loop spans 13 amino acids. The V and J ends lost 7 bases and 7 bases, in that order; junction bases with no gene match: 6. Germline-derived CDR1 and CDR2 are MNHNY and SVGAGI (reference sequence). The CDR3 loop is CASTRGLGQPQHF. CDR3 DNA sequence: TGTGCCAGCACCAGGGGGCTAGGCCAGCCCCAGCATTTT.

The rearrangement joins TRBV5-5 to TRBJ1-5, with 10 bases lining up with TRBD1. The V and J ends lost 4 bases and 5 bases, in that order; junction bases with no gene match: 6. CDR1 and CDR2 from the germline V gene are SGHKS and YYEKEE (reference sequence). The CDR3 contains 15 residues. DNA of the CDR3: TGTGCCAGCAGCATATGGACAGGGGGGGATCAGCCCCAGCATTTT. Protein product: CASSIWTGGDQPQHF.

The gene calls are TRBV24-1 and TRBJ1-2; a weak D match, TRBD1 (5 bases). This CDR3 region has 13 residues. The germline V and J ends were trimmed by 6 bases and 6 bases, with 13 bases remaining between them. The germline V gene encodes CDR1 KGHDR and CDR2 SFDVKD. This CDR3 is CATSLGQGDGYTF. CDR3 DNA sequence: TGTGCCACCAGTTTGGGTCAGGGCGATGGCTACACCTTC.

This chain connects TRBV7-2 to TRBJ1-4, with 10 positions matching TRBD1. In germline, CDR1 is SGHTA, CDR2 FQGNSA. This CDR3 spans 16 amino acids. The ends lost 5 bases at V and 1 base at J; junction bases unmatched: 4. Written as DNA, the CDR3 is TGTGCCAGCAGCGCGACAGGGGGCTTAACTAATGAAAAACTGTTTTTT. Protein: CASSATGGLTNEKLFF.

The genes are TRBV4-3 and TRBJ2-3; maybe TRBD1 (6 bases). The germline V and J ends were trimmed by 0 bases and 0 bases, with 10 bases remaining between them. The CDR3 length is 16 residues. CDR1 LGHNA and CDR2 YSLEER come from the germline V gene. This chain's CDR3 is CASSQEGGSSTDTQYF. CDR3 in DNA: TGCGCCAGCAGCCAAGAAGGGGGTTCCAGCACAGATACGCAGTATTTT.